The clone carrying this T cell receptor (beta chain) was observed a single time. Patients from Seattle were sampled longitudinally, starting during active infection. Authors' methods: Amplifying reference gene primers gave estimates of nucleated cell counts. The assay was immunoSEQ multiplex PCR, and TCRdb's table has in-frame clones only and misses some. That table gives V, J and clone size, and the DNA gave D and trimming. The table has more than 300,000 clones, about 90% seen once; the top ten hold approximately 0.98%. This record comes from a study of blood T cell repertoires in COVID-19. In the study overall: The cDNA or gDNA used as material had been derived from T cells, B-cell-depleted T cells, or PBMCs.

This TCR derives from a woman between 40 and 55 years old with COVID-19, enrolled during active disease. The sequenced material came from peripheral blood.

The CDR3 protein is CASSDRVYEQYF. The CDR3 coding sequence is TGTGCCAGCAGTGACAGGGTCTACGAGCAGTACTTC. The chain has TRBV6-2 or TRBV6-3 and TRBJ2-7; 7 bases line up with TRBD1. From germline, CDR1 is MNHEY and CDR2 SVGEGT. CDR3 length: 12 residues. V dropped 5 bases and J dropped 3; count of bases not matched to a gene: 1.